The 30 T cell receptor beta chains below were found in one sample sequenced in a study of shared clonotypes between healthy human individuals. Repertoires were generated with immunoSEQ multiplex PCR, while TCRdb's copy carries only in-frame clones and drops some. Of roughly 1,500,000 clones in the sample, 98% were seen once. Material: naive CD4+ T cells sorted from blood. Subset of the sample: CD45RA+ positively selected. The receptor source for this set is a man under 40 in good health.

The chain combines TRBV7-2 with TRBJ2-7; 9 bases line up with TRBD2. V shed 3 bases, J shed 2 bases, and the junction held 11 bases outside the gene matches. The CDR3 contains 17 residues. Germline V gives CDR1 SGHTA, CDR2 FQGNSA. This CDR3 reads CASSFPVGREGPYEQYF. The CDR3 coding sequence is TGTGCCAGCAGCTTCCCTGTTGGGCGGGAGGGCCCCTACGAGCAGTACTTC. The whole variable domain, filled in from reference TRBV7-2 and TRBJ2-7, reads GAGVSQSPSNKVTEKGKDVELRCDPISGHTALYWYRQSLGQGLEFLIYFQGNSAPDKSGLPSDRFSAERTGGSVSTLTIQRTQQEDSAVYLCASSFPVGREGPYEQYFGPGTRLTVT.

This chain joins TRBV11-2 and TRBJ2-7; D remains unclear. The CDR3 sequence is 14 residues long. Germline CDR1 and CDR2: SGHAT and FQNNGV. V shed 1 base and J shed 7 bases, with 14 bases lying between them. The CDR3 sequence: CASSLVHGVGEQYF. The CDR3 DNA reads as TGTGCCAGCAGCTTAGTCCACGGAGTGGGTGAGCAGTACTTC.

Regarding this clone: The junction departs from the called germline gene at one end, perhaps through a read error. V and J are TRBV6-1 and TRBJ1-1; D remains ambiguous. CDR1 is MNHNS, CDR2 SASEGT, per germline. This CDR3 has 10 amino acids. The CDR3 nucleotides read TGTGCCAGCATGGCCTTGCGTGGGGACTTT. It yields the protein CASMALRGDF.

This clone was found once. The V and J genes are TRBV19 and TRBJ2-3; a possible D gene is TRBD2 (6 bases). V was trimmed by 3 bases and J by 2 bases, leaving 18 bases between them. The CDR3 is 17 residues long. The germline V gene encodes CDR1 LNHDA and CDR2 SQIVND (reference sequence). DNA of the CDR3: TGTGCCAGTAGTATTTCGGGGGACCACCTGAACACAGATACGCAGTATTTT. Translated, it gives CASSISGDHLNTDTQYF.

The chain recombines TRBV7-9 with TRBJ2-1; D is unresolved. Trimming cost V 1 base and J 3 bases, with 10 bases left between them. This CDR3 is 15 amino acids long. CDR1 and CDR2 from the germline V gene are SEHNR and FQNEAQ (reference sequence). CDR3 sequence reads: CASSLVSRHYNEQFF. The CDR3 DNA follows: TGTGCCAGCAGCTTAGTTTCTAGGCACTACAATGAGCAGTTCTTC.

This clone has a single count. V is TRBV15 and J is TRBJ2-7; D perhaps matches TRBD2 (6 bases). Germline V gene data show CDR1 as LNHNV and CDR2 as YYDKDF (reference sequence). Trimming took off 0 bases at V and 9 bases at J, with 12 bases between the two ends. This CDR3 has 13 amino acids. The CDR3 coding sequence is TGTGCCACCAGCAGAGATGTAGTAGCGGCGCAGTACTTC. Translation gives CATSRDVVAAQYF.

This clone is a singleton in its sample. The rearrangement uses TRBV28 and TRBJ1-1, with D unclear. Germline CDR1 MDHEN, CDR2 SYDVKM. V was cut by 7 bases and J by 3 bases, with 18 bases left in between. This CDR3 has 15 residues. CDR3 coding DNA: TGTGCCAGCAATCCTGCCACCGGAGGGTACACTGAAGCTTTCTTT. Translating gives CASNPATGGYTEAFF.

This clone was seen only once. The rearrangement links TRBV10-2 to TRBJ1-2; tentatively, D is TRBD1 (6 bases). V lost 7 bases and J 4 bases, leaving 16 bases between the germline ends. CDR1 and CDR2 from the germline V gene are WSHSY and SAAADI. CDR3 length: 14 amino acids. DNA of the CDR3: TGCGCCAGCAAAGGGGGGGCAGGGCCCTATGGCTACACCTTC. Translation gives CASKGGAGPYGYTF.

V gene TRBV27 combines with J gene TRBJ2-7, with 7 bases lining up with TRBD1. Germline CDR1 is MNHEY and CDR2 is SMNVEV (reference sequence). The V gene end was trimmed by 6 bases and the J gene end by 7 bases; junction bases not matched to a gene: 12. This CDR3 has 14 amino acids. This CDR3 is CASRPGQSFWEQYF. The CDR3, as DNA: TGTGCCAGCAGGCCGGGACAGTCGTTCTGGGAGCAGTACTTC.

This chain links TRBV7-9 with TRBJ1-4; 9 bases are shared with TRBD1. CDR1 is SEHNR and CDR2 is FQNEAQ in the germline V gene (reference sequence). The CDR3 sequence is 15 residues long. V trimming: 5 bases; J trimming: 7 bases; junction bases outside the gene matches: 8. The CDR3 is CASSPGDRAGEKLFF. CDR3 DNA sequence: TGTGCCAGCAGCCCCGGGGACAGGGCTGGTGAAAAACTGTTTTTT.

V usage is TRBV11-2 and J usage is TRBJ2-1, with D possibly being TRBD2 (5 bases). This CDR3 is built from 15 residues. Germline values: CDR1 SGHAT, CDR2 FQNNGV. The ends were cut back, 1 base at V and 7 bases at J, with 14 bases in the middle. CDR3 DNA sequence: TGTGCCAGCAGCTTAGTTGACGGGATCGTAAATGAGCAGTTCTTC. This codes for CASSLVDGIVNEQFF.

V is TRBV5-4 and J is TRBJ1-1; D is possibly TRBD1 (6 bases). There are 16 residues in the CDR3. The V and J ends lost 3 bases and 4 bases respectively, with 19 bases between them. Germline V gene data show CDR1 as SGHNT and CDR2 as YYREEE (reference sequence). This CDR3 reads CASSWGAGTSSTEAFF. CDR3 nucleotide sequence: TGTGCCAGCAGCTGGGGGGCGGGGACTTCCAGCACTGAAGCTTTCTTT.

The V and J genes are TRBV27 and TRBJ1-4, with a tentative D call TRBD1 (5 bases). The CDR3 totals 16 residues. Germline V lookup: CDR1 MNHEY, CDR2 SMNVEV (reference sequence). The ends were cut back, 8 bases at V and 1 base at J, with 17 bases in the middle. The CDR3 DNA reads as TGTGCCAGCTCATATGGGGATGGGGGAACTAATGAAAAACTGTTTTTT. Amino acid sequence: CASSYGDGGTNEKLFF.

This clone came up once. CDR3 DNA: TGTGCCAGCAGCCCGCTGGGACAGGGGGCGCGCCAGCCCCAGCATTTT. This gives the protein CASSPLGQGARQPQHF. The chain couples TRBV5-5 to TRBJ1-5; 12 bases align to TRBD1. V was pared by 4 bases and J by 7 bases, with 9 bases of the junction left unmatched. The CDR3 runs to 16 residues. CDR1 and CDR2 (germline): SGHKS, YYEKEE (reference sequence).

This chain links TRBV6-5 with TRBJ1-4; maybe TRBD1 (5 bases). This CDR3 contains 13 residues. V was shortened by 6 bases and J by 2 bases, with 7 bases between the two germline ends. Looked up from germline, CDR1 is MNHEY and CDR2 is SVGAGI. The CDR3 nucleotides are TGTGCCAGCAGGCGGGGGACTAATGAAAAACTGTTTTTT. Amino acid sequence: CASRRGTNEKLFF.

The CDR3 DNA sequence: TGTGCCAGTAGCCTTACCTCGGGGGCCGGGGACACTGAAGCTTTCTTT. Protein: CASSLTSGAGDTEAFF. The chain couples TRBV19 to TRBJ1-1; D may be TRBD1 (6 bases). The CDR3 has 16 amino acids. V dropped 6 bases and J dropped 3 bases, with 20 bases sitting between them. Germline CDR1 LNHDA, CDR2 SQIVND (reference sequence).

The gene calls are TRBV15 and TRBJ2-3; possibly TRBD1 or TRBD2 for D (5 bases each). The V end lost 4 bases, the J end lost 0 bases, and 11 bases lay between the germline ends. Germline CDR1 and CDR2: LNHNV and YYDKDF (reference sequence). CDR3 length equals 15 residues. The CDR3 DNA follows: TGTGCCACCAGCAAGGACCGGGACAGCACAGATACGCAGTATTTT. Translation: CATSKDRDSTDTQYF.

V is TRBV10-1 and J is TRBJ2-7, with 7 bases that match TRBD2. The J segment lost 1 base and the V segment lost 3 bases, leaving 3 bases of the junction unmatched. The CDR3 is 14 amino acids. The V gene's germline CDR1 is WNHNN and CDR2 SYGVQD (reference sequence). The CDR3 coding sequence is TGCGCCAGCAGTGATGGGGGAGGGTCCTACGAGCAGTACTTC. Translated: CASSDGGGSYEQYF.

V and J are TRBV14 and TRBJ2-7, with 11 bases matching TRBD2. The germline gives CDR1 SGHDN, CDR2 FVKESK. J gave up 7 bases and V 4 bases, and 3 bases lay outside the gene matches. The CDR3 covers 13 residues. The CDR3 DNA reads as TGTGCCAGCAGCCTGTGGACTAGCGGGGAGCAGTACTTC. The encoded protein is CASSLWTSGEQYF.

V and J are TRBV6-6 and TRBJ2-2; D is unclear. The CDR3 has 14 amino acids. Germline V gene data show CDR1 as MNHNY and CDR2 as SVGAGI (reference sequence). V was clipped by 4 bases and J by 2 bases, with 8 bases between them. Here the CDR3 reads CASSSHYNTGELFF. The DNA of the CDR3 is TGTGCCAGCAGTTCCCACTATAACACCGGGGAGCTGTTTTTT.

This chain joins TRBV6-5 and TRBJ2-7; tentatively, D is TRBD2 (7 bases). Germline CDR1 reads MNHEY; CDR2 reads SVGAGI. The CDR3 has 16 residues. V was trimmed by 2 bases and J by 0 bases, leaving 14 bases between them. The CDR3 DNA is TGTGCCAGCAGTTACCCCGTGGGAGGGGGCTCCTACGAGCAGTACTTC. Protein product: CASSYPVGGGSYEQYF.

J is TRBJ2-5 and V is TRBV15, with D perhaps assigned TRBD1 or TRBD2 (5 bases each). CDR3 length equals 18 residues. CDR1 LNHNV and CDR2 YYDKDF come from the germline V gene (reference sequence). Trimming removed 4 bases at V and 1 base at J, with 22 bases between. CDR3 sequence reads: CATSKVEGHRGPQETQYF. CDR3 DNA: TGTGCCACCAGCAAAGTTGAGGGCCATAGGGGACCCCAAGAGACCCAGTACTTC. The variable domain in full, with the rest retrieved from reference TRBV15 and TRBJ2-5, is DAMVIQNPRYQVTQFGKPVTLSCSQTLNHNVMYWYQQKSSQAPKLLFHYYDKDFNNEADTPDNFQSRRPNTSFCFLDIRSPGLGDTAMYLCATSKVEGHRGPQETQYFGPGTRLLVL.

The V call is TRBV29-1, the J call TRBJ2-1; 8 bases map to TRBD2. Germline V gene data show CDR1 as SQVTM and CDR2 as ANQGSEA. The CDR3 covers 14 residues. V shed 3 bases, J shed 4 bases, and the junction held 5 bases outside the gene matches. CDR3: CSVEASGLYNEQFF. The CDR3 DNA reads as TGCAGCGTTGAGGCTAGCGGGCTGTACAATGAGCAGTTCTTC.

The CDR3 sequence: CASSSSAGPIEKLFF. DNA of the CDR3: TGCGCCAGCAGCTCTAGTGCAGGCCCTATCGAAAAACTGTTTTTT. The chain carries TRBV4-3 and TRBJ1-4, with unresolved D. V was pared by 5 bases and J by 8 bases, with 18 bases between. The CDR3 is 15 amino acids. Germline V gene sequence: CDR1 LGHNA, CDR2 YSLEER.

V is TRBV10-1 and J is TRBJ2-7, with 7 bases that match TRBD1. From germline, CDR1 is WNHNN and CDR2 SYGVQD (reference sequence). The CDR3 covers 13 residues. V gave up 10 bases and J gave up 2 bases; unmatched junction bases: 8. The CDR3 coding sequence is TGCGCCATCCCCGGGACAGAGACCTACGAGCAGTACTTC. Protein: CAIPGTETYEQYF.

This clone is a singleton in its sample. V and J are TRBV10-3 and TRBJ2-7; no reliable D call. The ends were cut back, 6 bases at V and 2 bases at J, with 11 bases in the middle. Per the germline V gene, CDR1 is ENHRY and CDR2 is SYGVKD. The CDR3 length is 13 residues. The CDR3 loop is CAISPTGAYEQYF. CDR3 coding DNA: TGTGCCATCAGCCCGACTGGAGCCTACGAGCAGTACTTC.

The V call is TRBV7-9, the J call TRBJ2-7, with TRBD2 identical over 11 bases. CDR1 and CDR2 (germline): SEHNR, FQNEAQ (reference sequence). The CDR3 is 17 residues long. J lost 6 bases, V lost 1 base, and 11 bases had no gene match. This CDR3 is CASSLGQGRLAGGEQYF. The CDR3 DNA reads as TGTGCCAGCAGCTTAGGACAGGGGCGGCTAGCGGGAGGCGAGCAGTACTTC.

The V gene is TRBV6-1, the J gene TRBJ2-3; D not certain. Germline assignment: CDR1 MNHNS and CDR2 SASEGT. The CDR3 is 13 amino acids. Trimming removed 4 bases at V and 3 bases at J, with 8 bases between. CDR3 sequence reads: CASSGVGTDTQYF. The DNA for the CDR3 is TGTGCCAGCAGTGGAGTCGGGACAGATACGCAGTATTTT.

CDR3 sequence reads: CASSETGWETQYF. The CDR3 DNA sequence: TGTGCCAGCAGTGAAACAGGGTGGGAGACCCAGTACTTC. This sequence joins TRBV6-1 and TRBJ2-5; tentatively, D is TRBD1 (6 bases). Germline V lookup: CDR1 MNHNS, CDR2 SASEGT. V lost 2 bases and J 5 bases, leaving 9 bases between the germline ends. The CDR3 consists of 13 residues.

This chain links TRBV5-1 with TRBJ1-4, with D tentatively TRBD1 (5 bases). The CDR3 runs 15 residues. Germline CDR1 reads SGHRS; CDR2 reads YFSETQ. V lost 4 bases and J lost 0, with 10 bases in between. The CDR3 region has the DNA TGCGCCAGCAGCGTGTCAGGGACAACTAATGAAAAACTGTTTTTT. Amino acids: CASSVSGTTNEKLFF.